There are many counts of the clone carrying this T cell receptor beta chain. The antigen remains unidentified. The data are from a study of early T cells in non-severe SARS-CoV-2 infection. Study in general: Alpha and beta chains were unpaired, from unsorted whole-blood bulk RNA.

Overall study findings and caveats: VDJdb matching, biased toward anti-spike CD8 responses, missed private and CD4 specificities.

Each cDNA molecule carried a unique molecular identifier. TCRdb re-analysed the 5' RACE reads in MiXCR, keeping a single row per CDR3 protein. The sample lists some 50,000 distinct CDR3 sequences, approximately 4.1% seen once, with around 6% in the top ten. V lost 3 bases and J lost 2, with 11 bases in between. Germline loops: CDR1 LNHDA, CDR2 SQIVND (reference sequence). CDR3 size: 15 residues. Sequenced sample: whole blood. The genes are TRBV19 and TRBJ1-5, with D perhaps TRBD1 (6 bases). This TCR was sampled from an adult who was a healthcare worker with PCR-confirmed SARS-CoV-2 infection or an uninfected control (not recorded which). CDR3 bases: TGTGCCAGTAGTATCAACAGGGTCGGCAATCAGCCCCAGCATTTT. Its protein product is CASSINRVGNQPQHF.